This entry describes one TCR beta chain. The method was immunoSEQ multiplex PCR; TCRdb's version includes in-frame clones alone and lacks a portion of them. The repertoire has about 220,000 clones, 70% to 85% of them found once; the top ten carry 1.3%. The data belong to a study of blood T cell repertoires in COVID-19. In the study overall: PBMCs, B-cell-depleted T cells, or T cells were the source of the cDNA or gDNA that made up the material.

J gave up 10 bases and V 2 bases, and 8 bases lay outside the gene matches. This CDR3 region has 15 residues. Germline-derived CDR1 and CDR2 are SGHTA and FQGNSA. Participant reports of clinical history set cohort assignment. Sequenced: PBMCs or T cells enriched from blood (not recorded which). This sequence was found in a woman aged 40 to 50 with acute COVID-19. The rearrangement links TRBV7-2 to TRBJ1-6, with 7 bases aligning to TRBD1. In DNA, the CDR3 is TGTGCCAGCAGCTTAAGGGACAGTGCCAGGTCACCCCTCCACTTT. Protein product: CASSLRDSARSPLHF.